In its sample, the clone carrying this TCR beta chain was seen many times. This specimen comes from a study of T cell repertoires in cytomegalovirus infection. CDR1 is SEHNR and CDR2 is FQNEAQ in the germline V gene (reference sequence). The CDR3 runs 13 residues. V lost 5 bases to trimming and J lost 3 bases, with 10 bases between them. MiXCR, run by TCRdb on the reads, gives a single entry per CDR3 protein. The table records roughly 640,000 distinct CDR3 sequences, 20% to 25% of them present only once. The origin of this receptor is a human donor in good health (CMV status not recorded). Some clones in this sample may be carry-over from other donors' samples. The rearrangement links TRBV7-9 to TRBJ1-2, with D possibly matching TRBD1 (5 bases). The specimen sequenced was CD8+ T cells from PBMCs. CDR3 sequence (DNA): TGTGCCAGCAGCCATCGGGGCTACTATGGCTACACCTTC. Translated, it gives CASSHRGYYGYTF.